The 14 T cell receptor beta chains below come from one sample, sequenced in a study of blood T cell repertoires in COVID-19. Sequenced by immunoSEQ multiplex PCR; TCRdb stores in-frame clones only, minus some. In the table there are 150,000 to 190,000 clones, under 85% of which are singletons. Input material: peripheral blood. These receptors came from a woman older than 75 with acute or convalescent COVID-19.

V is TRBV15 and J is TRBJ1-2; possible D gene TRBD1, 6 bases. Germline CDR1 LNHNV, CDR2 YYDKDF (reference sequence). The CDR3 extends over 17 amino acids. Trimming stripped 1 base from V and 4 bases from J, with 19 bases between. The CDR3 reads CATSRVELWGGGYGYTF. The CDR3 DNA is TGTGCCACCAGCAGAGTCGAATTATGGGGAGGGGGCTATGGCTACACCTTC.

To note about this clone: Other DNA variants within this sample encode the same CDR3. V gene TRBV19 combines with J gene TRBJ1-5, with 9 nucleotides matching TRBD1. Germline V gene data show CDR1 as LNHDA and CDR2 as SQIVND (reference sequence). V lost 8 bases, J lost 4 bases, and 3 bases stayed unmatched. CDR3 length: 13 amino acids. The CDR3 region has the DNA TGTGCCAGTTCCGGGACAGGGAATCAGCCCCAGCATTTT. Protein sequence: CASSGTGNQPQHF.

The gene calls are TRBV6-1 and TRBJ1-1; 10 positions agree with TRBD1. Germline assignment: CDR1 MNHNS and CDR2 SASEGT. The V and J ends lost 1 base and 7 bases, in that order; junction bases with no gene match: 3. The CDR3 loop spans 14 amino acids. The CDR3 region has the DNA TGTGCCAGCAGTGAAGGCCGGGACAGGGGTGAAGCTTTCTTT. Translated: CASSEGRDRGEAFF.

The chain joins TRBV27 to TRBJ2-7; 9 bases agree with TRBD1. After removal of 5 bases from V and 3 bases from J, the junction contained 5 bases not matched to a gene. The CDR3 loop spans 14 amino acids. In germline, CDR1 is MNHEY, CDR2 SMNVEV (reference sequence). The CDR3 loop reads CASSRGTGFYEQYF. The CDR3 DNA sequence: TGTGCCAGCAGTAGGGGGACAGGGTTCTACGAGCAGTACTTC.

The chain carries TRBV28 and TRBJ1-6, with D perhaps matching TRBD1 (5 bases). The CDR3 totals 13 residues. Germline CDR1 is MDHEN and CDR2 is SYDVKM. V gave up 7 bases and J gave up 10 bases, with 14 bases separating them. The CDR3 DNA sequence: TGTGCCAGCATCGTGGGGGGAGGATCACCCCTCCACTTT. This gives the protein CASIVGGGSPLHF.

The chain is built from TRBV27 and TRBJ1-5, with a weak D call TRBD1 (6 bases). CDR1 MNHEY and CDR2 SMNVEV come from the germline V gene (reference sequence). Trimming removed 3 bases at V and 11 bases at J, with 17 bases between. The CDR3 spans 14 residues. The CDR3 region has the DNA TGTGCCAGCAGTTTTGAGGGGGTTGAGGGGGCCCAGCATTTT. Encoded protein: CASSFEGVEGAQHF.

CDR3 protein: CASSPTWQGANIQYF. CDR3 nucleotides: TGCGCCAGCAGCCCAACGTGGCAGGGGGCGAACATTCAGTACTTC. The chain links TRBV5-1 to TRBJ2-4, with TRBD1 matching over 8 bases. The CDR3 covers 15 residues. Germline V CDR1 and CDR2: SGHRS, YFSETQ. Losses at the gene ends were 4 bases for V and 7 bases for J; bases not matched to a gene: 10.

V usage is TRBV18 and J usage is TRBJ2-2, with a possible D match to TRBD1 (6 bases). CDR3 length equals 19 residues. CDR1 KGHSH and CDR2 LQKENI come from the germline V gene. V lost 2 bases to trimming and J lost 3 bases, with 22 bases between them. The CDR3 bases are TGTGCCAGCTCACCATTATTATCGACTGGGGGCGCGTACACCGGGGAGCTGTTTTTT. The encoded protein is CASSPLLSTGGAYTGELFF.

The rearrangement joins TRBV4-1 to TRBJ1-6, with D unclear. Germline CDR1 and CDR2: MGHRA and YSYEKL. Deletions cut 0 bases from V and 14 bases from J, with 11 bases between. The CDR3 contains 13 residues. The CDR3 DNA is TGCGCCAGCAGCCAAGACGGGGAACTGGCCCTCCACTTT. Amino acids: CASSQDGELALHF.

This chain uses TRBV4-1 with TRBJ2-5, with unresolved D. V was cut by 1 base and J by 7 bases, with 25 bases left in between. The CDR3 spans 18 residues. Germline CDR1 reads MGHRA; CDR2 reads YSYEKL. CDR3 region: CASSQGPKTRQVPGTQYF. For the CDR3, the DNA is TGCGCCAGCAGCCAAGGCCCAAAGACAAGGCAGGTCCCCGGGACCCAGTACTTC.

The V and J genes are TRBV5-5 and TRBJ1-3; D perhaps matches TRBD1 (6 bases). Trimming cost V 3 bases and J 0 bases, with 10 bases left between them. This CDR3 is built from 15 residues. The germline V gene has CDR1 SGHKS and CDR2 YYEKEE (reference sequence). The DNA for the CDR3 is TGTGCCAGCAGCTCGGACAGCTACTCTGGAAACACCATATATTTT. Its translation is CASSSDSYSGNTIYF.

The chain is built from TRBV2 and TRBJ1-2; tentatively, D is TRBD1 (5 bases). Trimming removed 0 bases from V and 13 bases from J, with 12 bases in between. In germline, CDR1 is SNHLY, CDR2 FYNNEI. This CDR3 has 12 residues. The CDR3 region is CASSEAAGVLTF. The CDR3 nucleotides read TGTGCCAGCAGTGAAGCGGCGGGGGTGCTCACCTTC.

The table lists this clone with a count of one. V and J are TRBV7-6 and TRBJ2-1; possibly TRBD1 for D (6 bases). The CDR3 is made up of 13 amino acids. Trimming took off 1 base at V and 7 bases at J, with 8 bases between the two ends. Looked up from germline, CDR1 is SGHVS and CDR2 is FNYEAQ. The CDR3 DNA follows: TGTGCCAGCAGCTTAGGACAGGCGAATGAGCAGTTCTTC. Amino acids: CASSLGQANEQFF. Complete variable domain (other parts from reference TRBV7-6 and TRBJ2-1): GAGVSQSPRYKVTKRGQDVALRCDPISGHVSLYWYRQALGQGPEFLTYFNYEAQQDKSGLPNDRFSAERPEGSISTLTIQRTEQRDSAMYRCASSLGQANEQFFGPGTRLTVL.

The CDR3 region is CASSTTLGVNYGYTF. CDR3 coding DNA: TGTGCCAGTAGTACAACGCTAGGAGTTAACTATGGCTACACCTTC. The genes are TRBV19 and TRBJ1-2, with D uncertain. The V and J ends lost 4 bases and 1 base respectively, with 13 bases between them. CDR1 is LNHDA, CDR2 SQIVND, per germline (reference sequence). The CDR3 is 15 residues long.